The clone carrying this T cell receptor beta chain was seen ten or more times. Its antigen remains unknown. Time point denoted: longitudinal time-point 3. It was blood bank volunteers in Maryland, USA who made up the healthy controls. This entry belongs to a study of neurological immune-mediated disorders. Regarding the study as a whole: Subjects shared no identical expanded-clone CDR3 amino acid sequences, suggesting private TCR-beta repertoires in all groups. HTLV-1-associated myelopathy displayed the greatest TCR clonal expansion, and multiple sclerosis exhibited the smallest, lower than that of healthy controls.

The cDNA was produced through 5'RACE with 10-nucleotide random UMIs. MiXCR was run by TCRdb on the 5' RACE reads, yielding one entry per CDR3 protein. The sample has roughly 57,000 distinct CDR3 sequences; approximately 8.4% are singletons. The CDR3 is made up of 13 amino acids. V was pared by 7 bases and J by 9 bases, with 9 bases of the junction left unmatched. This receptor was taken from a woman in her 40s in good health. The chain uses TRBV12-3 or TRBV12-4 and TRBJ1-3, with TRBD1 identical over 7 bases. Input material: PBMCs. The CDR3 nucleotides read TGTGCCAGCACCCGGGACAGCCTAAGCACCATATATTTT. Translated: CASTRDSLSTIYF.